What follows is one T cell receptor beta chain and its context. V shed 3 bases and J 5 bases; nucleotides not matched to a gene: 6. The CDR3 consists of 18 residues. Germline V gene sequence: CDR1 LNHNV, CDR2 YYDKDF (reference sequence). This sample was included in a study of blood T cell repertoires in COVID-19. The protocol was immunoSEQ multiplex PCR, while the TCRdb copy is restricted to in-frame clones and leaves out a portion. This table holds about 200,000 clones, roughly 81% found once. The sample taken for sequencing was peripheral blood. This TCR derives from a woman aged 70-85 years with active or convalescent COVID-19. The rearrangement uses TRBV15 and TRBJ2-2, with TRBD2 matching over 16 bases. CDR3 in DNA: TGTGCCACCAGCAGGGGGGGACTAGCGGGAGGGCGAACCGGGGAGCTGTTTTTT. As protein: CATSRGGLAGGRTGELFF.